This T cell receptor (beta chain) was recorded in a study of identical twins. In TCRdb, the 5' RACE reads were re-called with MiXCR into one record per CDR3 protein. The sample includes hundreds of thousands of distinct CDR3 sequences, around 6.8% of them seen just once. The study's findings and limits: Excess twin sharing in beta out-of-frame sequences was weaker. A lower insertion count was a feature of abundant cord blood beta clonotypes, with no such feature in memory repertoires.

With 4 bases removed from V and 3 bases from J, the gap between germline ends came to 12 bases. The germline V gene encodes CDR1 SGHDT and CDR2 YYEEEE. The CDR3 has 14 residues. At least ten counts were recorded for this clonotype. Its specificity is unknown. The sample was also reused in another study, on yellow fever vaccine responses in identical twins.

Sequenced: memory (CD45RO+) T cells sorted from blood. The receptor comes from a young woman in good health. This chain uses TRBV5-6 with TRBJ2-3, with D possibly being TRBD2 (5 bases). The CDR3, as DNA: TGTGCCAGCAGCCCCGGACTGGAGACAGATACGCAGTATTTT. Its protein product is CASSPGLETDTQYF.